This T cell receptor (beta chain) appears in the sequencing data of a study of CD8 T cells in ankylosing spondylitis. General study results and limits: Reportedly, significant enrichment of disease-linked clones occurred in matched ankylosing spondylitis synovial fluid. Ankylosing spondylitis blood seemed to carry a telltale TCR beta motif made of roughly 8 highly homologous variants.

Quantitative molecular-barcoded 5'-RACE generated the TCR beta libraries. TCRdb reanalysed the 5' RACE reads using MiXCR and keeps one entry per CDR3 protein. The table shows 330,000 or so distinct CDR3 sequences, with 8% occurring only once. About this clonotype itself: What it binds is not known.

V lost 6 bases and J 3 bases, leaving 12 bases between the germline ends. This CDR3 comprises 14 residues. V usage is TRBV12-3 or TRBV12-4 and J usage is TRBJ2-1, with D unclear. Sequences were obtained from blood, either unsorted or a sorted T cell fraction (not recorded which). The TCR was taken from a male donor with ankylosing spondylitis. The CDR3 region is CASSLRRSYNEQFF. The CDR3 nucleotides are TGTGCCAGCAGCTTAAGGCGGAGCTACAATGAGCAGTTCTTC.